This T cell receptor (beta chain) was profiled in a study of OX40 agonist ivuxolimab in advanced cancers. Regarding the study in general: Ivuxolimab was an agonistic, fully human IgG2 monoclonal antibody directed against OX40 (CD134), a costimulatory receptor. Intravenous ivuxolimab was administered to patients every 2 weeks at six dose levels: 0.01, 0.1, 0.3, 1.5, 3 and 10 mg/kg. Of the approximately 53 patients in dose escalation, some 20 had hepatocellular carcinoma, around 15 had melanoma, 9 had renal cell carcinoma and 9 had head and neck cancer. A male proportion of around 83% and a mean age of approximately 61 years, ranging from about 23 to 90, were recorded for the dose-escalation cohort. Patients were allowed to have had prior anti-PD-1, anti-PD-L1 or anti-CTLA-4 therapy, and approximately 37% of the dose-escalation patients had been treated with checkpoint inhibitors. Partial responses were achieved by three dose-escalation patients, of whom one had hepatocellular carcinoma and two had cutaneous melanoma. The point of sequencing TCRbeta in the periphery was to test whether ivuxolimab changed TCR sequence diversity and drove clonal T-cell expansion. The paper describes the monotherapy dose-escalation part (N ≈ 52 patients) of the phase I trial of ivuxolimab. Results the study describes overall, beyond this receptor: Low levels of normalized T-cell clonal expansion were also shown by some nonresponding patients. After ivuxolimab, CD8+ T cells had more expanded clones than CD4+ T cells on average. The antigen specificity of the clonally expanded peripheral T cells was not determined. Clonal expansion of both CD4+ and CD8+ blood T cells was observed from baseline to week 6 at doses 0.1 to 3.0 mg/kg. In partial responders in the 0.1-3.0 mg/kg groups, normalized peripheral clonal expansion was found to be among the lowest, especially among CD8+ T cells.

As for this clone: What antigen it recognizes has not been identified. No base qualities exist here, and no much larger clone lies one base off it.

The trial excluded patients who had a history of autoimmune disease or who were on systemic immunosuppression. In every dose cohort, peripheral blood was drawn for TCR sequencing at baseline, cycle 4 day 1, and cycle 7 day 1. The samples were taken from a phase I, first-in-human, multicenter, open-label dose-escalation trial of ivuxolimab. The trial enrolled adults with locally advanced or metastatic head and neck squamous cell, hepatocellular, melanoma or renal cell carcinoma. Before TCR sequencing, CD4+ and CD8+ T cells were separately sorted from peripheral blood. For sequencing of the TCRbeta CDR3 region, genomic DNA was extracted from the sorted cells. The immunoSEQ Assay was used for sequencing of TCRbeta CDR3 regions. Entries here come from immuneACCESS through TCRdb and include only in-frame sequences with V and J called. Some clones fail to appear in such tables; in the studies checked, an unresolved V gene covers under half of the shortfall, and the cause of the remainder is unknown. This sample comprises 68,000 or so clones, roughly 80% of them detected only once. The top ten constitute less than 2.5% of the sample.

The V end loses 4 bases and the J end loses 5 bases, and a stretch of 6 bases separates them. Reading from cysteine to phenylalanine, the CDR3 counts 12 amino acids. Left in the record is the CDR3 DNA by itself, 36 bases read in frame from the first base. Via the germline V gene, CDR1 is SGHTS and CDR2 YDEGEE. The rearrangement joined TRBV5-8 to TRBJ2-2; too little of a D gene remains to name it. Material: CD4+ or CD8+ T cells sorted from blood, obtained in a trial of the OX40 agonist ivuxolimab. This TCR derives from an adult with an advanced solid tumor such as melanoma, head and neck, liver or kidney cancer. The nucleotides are TGTGCCAGCAGCCCCCGAACCGGGGAGCTGTTTTTT. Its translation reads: CASSPRTGELFF. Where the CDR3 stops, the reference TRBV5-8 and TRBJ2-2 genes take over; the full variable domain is EAGVTQSPTHLIKTRGQQATLRCSPISGHTSVYWYQQALGLGLQFLLWYDEGEERNRGNFPPRFSGRQFPNYSSELNVNALELEDSALYLCASSPRTGELFFGEGSRLTVL.